This T cell receptor beta chain was obtained from a study of PD-L1 blockade in urothelial cancer. Study results and caveats: When pretreatment blood TCR clonality was below the median, it predicted better survival.

Time point of the sample: pretreatment peripheral blood. Sequencing was performed with immunoSEQ multiplex PCR; in TCRdb, only in-frame clones are kept and a portion is missing. The sample includes 90,000 or so clones, roughly 90% of them seen just once. The CDR3 totals 13 residues. Germline V CDR1 and CDR2: MNHEY, SVGAGI. Trimming removed 2 bases from V and 6 bases from J, with 11 bases in between. Of note for this clone: Its matching antigen is unknown.

The sample here was PBMCs, taken around atezolizumab (anti-PD-L1) treatment. This receptor was identified in a woman aged 80 or older with urothelial cancer. J is TRBJ2-7 and V is TRBV6-5; maybe TRBD1 (6 bases). CDR3 DNA: TGTGCCAGCAGTTACCCCCAGGGGATCGAGCAGTACTTC. It codes for CASSYPQGIEQYF.